One sample yielded the 17 T cell receptor beta chains listed below, sequenced in a study of identical twins. Via MiXCR, TCRdb re-called the 5' RACE reads, giving one row per CDR3 protein. The sample has some 790,000 distinct CDR3 sequences; about 20% are singletons. These sequences were also reported in another study, on T cells expressing NK-cell markers.

The specimen was PBMCs. All receptors derive from a woman between 18 and 29 years old in good health.

The sample holds a few counts of this clonotype. The CDR3 DNA follows: TGTGCCAGCAGCCTCAGGGGTAGCGGGATTGTCTACGAGCAGTACTTC. This codes for CASSLRGSGIVYEQYF. The chain couples TRBV12-3 or TRBV12-4 to TRBJ2-7, with 8 bases lining up with TRBD2. The CDR3 runs 16 residues. Trimming took 6 bases from V and 3 from J; bases not matched to a gene: 13.

The chain is built from TRBV20-1 and TRBJ2-5; 7 bases match TRBD1. V was clipped by 0 bases and J by 7 bases; unmatched bases: 8. The CDR3 sequence is 14 residues long. The germline V gene encodes CDR1 DFQATT and CDR2 SNEGSKA (reference sequence). The CDR3 reads CSARDRTGRGTQYF. CDR3 coding DNA: TGCAGTGCTAGAGACCGGACAGGACGGGGGACCCAGTACTTC.

The rearrangement links TRBV30 to TRBJ2-1, with D tentatively TRBD1 or TRBD2 (5 bases each). V lost 3 bases and J 4 bases, leaving 10 bases between the germline ends. Per the germline V gene, CDR1 is GTSNPN and CDR2 is SVGIG (reference sequence). This CDR3 is built from 13 residues. CDR3 region: CAWSRDAYNEQFF. In DNA form, the CDR3 reads TGTGCCTGGAGCCGGGACGCATACAATGAGCAGTTCTTC.

This clonotype occurred a few times. V is TRBV20-1 and J is TRBJ1-2; D is perhaps TRBD1 (5 bases). CDR3 length: 14 residues. V shed 2 bases and J shed 2 bases, with 12 bases lying between them. Germline values: CDR1 DFQATT, CDR2 SNEGSKA (reference sequence). The CDR3 loop reads CSARRQLLNYGYTF. The CDR3, as DNA: TGCAGTGCTAGACGACAGCTATTAAACTATGGCTACACCTTC.

This clonotype was counted only a few times. This sequence joins TRBV5-6 and TRBJ1-4; 8 bases agree with TRBD1. The germline V gene has CDR1 SGHDT and CDR2 YYEEEE. After removal of 6 bases from V and 6 bases from J, the junction contained 7 bases not matched to a gene. This CDR3 spans 14 amino acids. The CDR3 DNA sequence: TGTGCCAGCACCGTCACAGGGGGATATGAAAAACTGTTTTTT. This sequence encodes CASTVTGGYEKLFF.

This clonotype has more than one count but fewer than ten. V usage is TRBV12-3 or TRBV12-4 and J usage is TRBJ2-1, with D unresolved. The CDR3 consists of 13 residues. V was clipped by 6 bases and J by 5 bases, with 11 bases between them. The CDR3 protein is CASRRRRNNEQFF. The CDR3 DNA is TGTGCCAGCAGGCGTCGACGGAACAATGAGCAGTTCTTC.

V is TRBV7-6 and J is TRBJ2-7, with 11 bases matching TRBD2. The ends lost 2 bases at V and 5 bases at J; junction bases unmatched: 5. The CDR3 is 15 amino acids. Germline V lookup: CDR1 SGHVS, CDR2 FNYEAQ. CDR3 coding DNA: TGTGCCAGCAGCTTAAGTACTAGCGGGGGTAACGAGCAGTACTTC. Amino acids: CASSLSTSGGNEQYF.

This clonotype was detected only a few times. CDR3 sequence reads: CASSPTLAGVVYEQYF. The DNA for the CDR3 is TGTGCCAGCAGCCCTACCTTAGCGGGAGTAGTCTACGAGCAGTACTTC. The chain links TRBV7-9 to TRBJ2-7; TRBD2 matches 9 bases. CDR3 length: 16 residues. The trim removed 5 bases at V and 3 bases at J, leaving 11 bases unmatched. Germline V gives CDR1 SEHNR, CDR2 FQNEAQ (reference sequence).

The chain's CDR3 is CASSYETGGPLRSYNEQFF. The DNA for the CDR3 is TGTGCCAGCAGTTACGAGACGGGAGGGCCTCTCCGGTCCTACAATGAGCAGTTCTTC. The rearrangement uses TRBV6-2 or TRBV6-3 and TRBJ2-1, with 8 bases aligning to TRBD2. The CDR3 loop spans 19 amino acids. Germline V gene lookup returns CDR1 MNHEY and CDR2 SVGEGT. J was trimmed by 1 base and V by 2 bases; bases with no gene match: 13.

This rearrangement joins TRBV5-1 to TRBJ2-3; 9 nucleotides agree with TRBD2. V gave up 1 base and J gave up 6 bases; unmatched junction bases: 3. Germline CDR1 reads SGHRS; CDR2 reads YFSETQ. The CDR3 spans 14 residues. In nucleotides, the CDR3 is TGCGCCAGCAGCTTGTGGAGCGGGAGGGATACGCAGTATTTT. It translates to CASSLWSGRDTQYF.

This clonotype was detected a few times. The V gene is TRBV12-3 or TRBV12-4, the J gene TRBJ1-2; TRBD1 matches 7 bases. There are 13 residues in the CDR3. V dropped 2 bases and J dropped 6; count of bases not matched to a gene: 3. This CDR3 is CASSLLGGDGYTF. The CDR3 region has the DNA TGTGCCAGCAGTTTATTAGGGGGCGATGGCTACACCTTC.

The rearrangement uses TRBV9 and TRBJ2-3; no definite D call. The CDR3 is 13 residues long. Germline V gives CDR1 SGDLS, CDR2 YYNGEE. Between the trimmed V and J ends, which lost 4 bases and 4 bases, there was a span of 10 bases. The CDR3 loop is CASSHTRSDTQYF. The CDR3 DNA follows: TGTGCCAGCAGCCACACGAGATCAGATACGCAGTATTTT.

This clonotype was seen only a few times. This chain connects TRBV20-1 to TRBJ2-3; 9 nucleotides match TRBD2. CDR1 and CDR2 (germline): DFQATT, SNEGSKA (reference sequence). The CDR3 runs to 13 residues. V was pared by 5 bases and J by 4 bases, with 4 bases of the junction left unmatched. The CDR3 spells CSAGLAGSDTQYF. The CDR3 nucleotides are TGCAGTGCTGGGCTAGCGGGGTCAGATACGCAGTATTTT.

This clonotype was counted only a few times. The chain has TRBV5-1 and TRBJ1-1; tentative D call: TRBD1 (5 bases). Trimming took off 1 base at V and 3 bases at J, with 13 bases between the two ends. CDR3 size: 15 residues. Germline V gene data show CDR1 as SGHRS and CDR2 as YFSETQ. CDR3 sequence reads: CASSLFGGRDTEAFF. CDR3 sequence (DNA): TGCGCCAGCAGCTTGTTTGGGGGACGGGACACTGAAGCTTTCTTT.

The sample holds a few counts of this clonotype. The chain recombines TRBV20-1 with TRBJ2-5; D unclear. The CDR3 loop spans 14 amino acids. Trimming left V 3 bases short and J 3 bases short, with 14 bases between. In germline, CDR1 is DFQATT, CDR2 SNEGSKA (reference sequence). The CDR3 nucleotides read TGCAGTGCTAGTCCTCAGAAAAAGGAAGAGACCCAGTACTTC. Protein sequence: CSASPQKKEETQYF.

The chain couples TRBV29-1 to TRBJ2-7; D is uncertain. The CDR3 runs 13 residues. Trimming took 5 bases from V and 1 from J, leaving 12 bases between them. Per germline, CDR1 SQVTM and CDR2 ANQGSEA. The CDR3 reads CSVLKTHSYEQYF. The CDR3 DNA reads as TGCAGCGTTCTCAAAACACATTCCTACGAGCAGTACTTC.

The sample holds a few counts of this clonotype. The chain uses TRBV20-1 and TRBJ1-6; D is unclear. CDR1 DFQATT and CDR2 SNEGSKA come from the germline V gene (reference sequence). V was shortened by 3 bases and J by 3 bases, with 9 bases between the two germline ends. CDR3 length: 14 residues. The CDR3 is CSARKMIYNSPLHF. In DNA form, the CDR3 reads TGCAGTGCTAGGAAAATGATCTATAATTCACCCCTCCACTTT.